Listed here are 5 T cell receptor beta chains from one sample, sequenced in a study of T cell responses to AZD1222 COVID-19 vaccine. Measured with immunoSEQ multiplex PCR; TCRdb has only the in-frame clones, and not every one. The sample holds over 150,000 clones, 90% seen once. The starting material was peripheral blood, obtained on day 0 of AZD1222 vaccination. Receptors were obtained from an adult in good health.

The chain uses TRBV10-1 and TRBJ1-1; TRBD1 matches 9 bases. Germline trimming cut 3 bases from V and 9 bases from J; bases unmatched to any gene: 8. Germline-derived CDR1 and CDR2 are WNHNN and SYGVQD (reference sequence). The CDR3 loop spans 14 amino acids. In nucleotides, the CDR3 is TGCGCCAGCAGTGACTTACCTGGGACAGGGAAAGCTTTCTTT. Protein product: CASSDLPGTGKAFF.

Concerning this clone: The CDR3 does not end in the conserved phenylalanine or tryptophan, so this is likely a read error. The limits of the CDR3 on the DNA are not certain, so only TCRdb's listed CDR3 is given. V gene TRBV6-5 combines with J gene TRBJ1-1. Germline V lookup: CDR1 MNHEY, CDR2 SVGAGI. The CDR3 is 13 residues long, counting both termini. The CDR3 reads CASSYGRDGRKSL.

The rearrangement joins TRBV4-1 to TRBJ1-1, with a tentative D call TRBD1 (5 bases). The V gene's germline CDR1 is MGHRA and CDR2 YSYEKL. V was shortened by 3 bases and J by 6 bases, with 11 bases between the two germline ends. There are 13 residues in the CDR3. CDR3 DNA sequence: TGCGCCAGCAGCCAGTGGACAATCGCTGAAGCTTTCTTT. This encodes CASSQWTIAEAFF.

This clone was detected once. The gene calls are TRBV30 and TRBJ1-4; D gene uncertain. Between the trimmed V and J ends, which lost 0 bases and 4 bases, there was a span of 12 bases. CDR1 is GTSNPN and CDR2 is SVGIG in the germline V gene (reference sequence). The CDR3 has 15 residues. CDR3 nucleotide sequence: TGTGCCTGGAGTGTACGGTCGGTCGGTAATGAAAAACTGTTTTTT. This codes for CAWSVRSVGNEKLFF.

This rearrangement joins TRBV30 to TRBJ1-5; no reliable D call. The CDR3 covers 13 residues. V dropped 2 bases and J dropped 0 bases, with 5 bases sitting between them. Germline-derived CDR1 and CDR2 are GTSNPN and SVGIG (reference sequence). CDR3 bases: TGTGCCTGGAGTAGGGATAGCAATCAGCCCCAGCATTTT. It encodes CAWSRDSNQPQHF.